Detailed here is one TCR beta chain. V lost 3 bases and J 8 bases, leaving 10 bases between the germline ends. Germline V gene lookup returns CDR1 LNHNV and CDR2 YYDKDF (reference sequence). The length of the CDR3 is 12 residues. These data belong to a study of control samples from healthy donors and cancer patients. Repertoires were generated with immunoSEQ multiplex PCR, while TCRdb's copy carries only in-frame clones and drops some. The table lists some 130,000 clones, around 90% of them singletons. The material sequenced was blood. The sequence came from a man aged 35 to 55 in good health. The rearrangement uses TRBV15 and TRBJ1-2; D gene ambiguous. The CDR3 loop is CATSRELKGYTF. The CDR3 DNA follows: TGTGCCACCAGCAGGGAACTGAAAGGCTACACCTTC.